This T cell receptor beta chain originates from a study of blood T cell repertoires in COVID-19. Assignment of participants to cohorts was predicated upon participant-reported clinical history. The protocol was immunoSEQ multiplex PCR, while the TCRdb copy is restricted to in-frame clones and leaves out a portion. The data show approximately 250,000 clones, over 80% seen once. This clonotype was sampled from a woman aged 40 to 50 who had been exposed to COVID-19. The sample comprised PBMCs or T cells enriched from blood (not recorded which).

In DNA form, the CDR3 reads TGTGCCAGTAGGACTCAGGGAGGAGATACGCAGTATTTT. It translates to CASRTQGGDTQYF. This chain links TRBV19 with TRBJ2-3, with D possibly TRBD2 on 6 matching bases. The CDR3 is 13 amino acids. Looked up from germline, CDR1 is LNHDA and CDR2 is SQIVND (reference sequence). The V and J ends lost 6 bases and 5 bases respectively, with 12 bases between them.